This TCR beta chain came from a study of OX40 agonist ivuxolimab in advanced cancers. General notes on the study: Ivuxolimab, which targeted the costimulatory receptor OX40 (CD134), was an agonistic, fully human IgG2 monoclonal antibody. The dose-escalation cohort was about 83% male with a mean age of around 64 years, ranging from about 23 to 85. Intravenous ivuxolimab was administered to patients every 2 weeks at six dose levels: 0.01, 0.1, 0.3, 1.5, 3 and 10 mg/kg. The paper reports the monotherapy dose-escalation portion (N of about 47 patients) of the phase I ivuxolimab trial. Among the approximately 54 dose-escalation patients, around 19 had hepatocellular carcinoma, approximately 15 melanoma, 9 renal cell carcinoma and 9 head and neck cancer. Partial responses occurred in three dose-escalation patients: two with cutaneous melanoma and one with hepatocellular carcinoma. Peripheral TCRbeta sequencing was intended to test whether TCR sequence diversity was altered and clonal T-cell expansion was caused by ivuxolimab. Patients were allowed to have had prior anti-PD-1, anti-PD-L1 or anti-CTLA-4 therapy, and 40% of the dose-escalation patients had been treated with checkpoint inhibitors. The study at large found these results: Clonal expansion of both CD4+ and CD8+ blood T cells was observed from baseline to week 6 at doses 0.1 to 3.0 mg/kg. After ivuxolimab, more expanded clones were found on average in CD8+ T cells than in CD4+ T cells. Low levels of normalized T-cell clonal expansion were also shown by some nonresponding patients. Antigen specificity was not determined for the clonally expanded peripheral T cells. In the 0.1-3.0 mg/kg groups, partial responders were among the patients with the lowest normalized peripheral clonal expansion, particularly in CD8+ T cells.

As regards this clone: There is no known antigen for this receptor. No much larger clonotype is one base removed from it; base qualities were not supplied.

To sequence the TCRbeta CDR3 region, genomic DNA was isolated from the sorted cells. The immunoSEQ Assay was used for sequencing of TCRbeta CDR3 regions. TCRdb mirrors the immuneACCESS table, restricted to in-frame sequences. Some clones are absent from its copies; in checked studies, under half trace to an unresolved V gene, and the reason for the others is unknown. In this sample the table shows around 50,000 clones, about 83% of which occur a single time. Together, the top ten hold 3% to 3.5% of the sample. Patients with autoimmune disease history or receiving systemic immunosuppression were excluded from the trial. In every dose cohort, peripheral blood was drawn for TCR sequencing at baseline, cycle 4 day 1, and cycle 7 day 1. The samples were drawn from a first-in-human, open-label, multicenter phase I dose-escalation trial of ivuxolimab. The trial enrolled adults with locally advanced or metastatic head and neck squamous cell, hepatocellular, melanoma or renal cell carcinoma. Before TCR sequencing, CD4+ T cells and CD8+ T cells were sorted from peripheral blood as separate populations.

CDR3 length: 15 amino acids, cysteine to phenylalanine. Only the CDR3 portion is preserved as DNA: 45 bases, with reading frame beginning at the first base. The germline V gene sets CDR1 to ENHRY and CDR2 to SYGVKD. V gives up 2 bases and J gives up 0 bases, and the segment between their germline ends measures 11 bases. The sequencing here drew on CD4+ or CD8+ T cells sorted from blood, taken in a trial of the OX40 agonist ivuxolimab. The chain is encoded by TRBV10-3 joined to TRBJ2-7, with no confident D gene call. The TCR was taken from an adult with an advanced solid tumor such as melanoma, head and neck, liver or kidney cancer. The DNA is TGTGCCATCAGTGAGGGAGACGGTCGCTCCTACGAGCAGTACTTC. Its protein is CAISEGDGRSYEQYF.